This T cell receptor (beta chain) emerged from a study of blood T cell repertoires in COVID-19. Study-level background: The origin of the acute and convalescent COVID-19 samples was the United States, Italy and Spain.

TCRdb's copy holds only in-frame clones and misses some; the assay was immunoSEQ multiplex PCR. Among a few hundred thousand clones listed, 85% were seen once. Grouping used clinical history reported by participants in a survey and questionnaire. The CDR3 length is 19 residues. From germline, CDR1 is LGHNA and CDR2 YNFKEQ. The V segment lost 2 bases and the J segment 8 bases; nucleotides outside the gene matches: 19. The chain couples TRBV4-2 to TRBJ2-2, with 8 bases identical to TRBD2. The material sequenced was PBMCs or T cells enriched from blood (not recorded which). This TCR derives from a man aged 40-50 years who had recovered from COVID-19. The CDR3, as DNA: TGTGCCAGCAGCCAATTCATGGGGCGAGGCGGGAGGTCCTTGGGGGAGCTGTTTTTT. Protein product: CASSQFMGRGGRSLGELFF.